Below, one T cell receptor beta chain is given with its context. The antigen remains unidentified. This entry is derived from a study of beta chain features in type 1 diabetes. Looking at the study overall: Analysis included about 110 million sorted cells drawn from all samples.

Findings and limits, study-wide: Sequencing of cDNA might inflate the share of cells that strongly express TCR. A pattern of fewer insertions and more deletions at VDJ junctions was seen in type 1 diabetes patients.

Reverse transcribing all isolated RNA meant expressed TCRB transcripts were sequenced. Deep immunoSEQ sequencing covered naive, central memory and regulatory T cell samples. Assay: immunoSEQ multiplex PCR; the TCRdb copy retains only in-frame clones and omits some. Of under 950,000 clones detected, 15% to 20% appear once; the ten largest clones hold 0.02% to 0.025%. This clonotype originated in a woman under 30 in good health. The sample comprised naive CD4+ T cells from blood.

The CDR3 DNA reads as TGCAGCGTTGAAGGGCGGGAGGGACGGTTGAGAGAGCAGTTCTTC. Translation: CSVEGREGRLREQFF. V is TRBV29-1 and J is TRBJ2-1, with 9 bases that match TRBD2. The germline V gene encodes CDR1 SQVTM and CDR2 ANQGSEA. V shed 1 base and J 10 bases; nucleotides not matched to a gene: 11. The CDR3 totals 15 residues.